This T cell receptor (beta chain) was found in a study of control samples from healthy donors and cancer patients. This clone occurred once. Sequenced by immunoSEQ multiplex PCR; TCRdb stores in-frame clones only, minus some. This table has over 200,000 clones, over 75% appearing once. The source is a woman aged 60-75 years with lung cancer. Sequenced input: PBMCs.

CDR3 DNA: TGTGCCAGCAGCTTAGCACGAGGAGCACTGTTTTTT. Its translation: CASSLARGALFF. The chain couples TRBV7-9 to TRBJ1-4; D remains unclear. The CDR3 is 12 residues long. Germline V gene data show CDR1 as SEHNR and CDR2 as FQNEAQ (reference sequence). Between the trimmed V and J ends, which lost 0 bases and 13 bases, there was a span of 9 bases.